These 20 T cell receptor beta chains were sequenced from one sample in a study of blood T cell repertoires in COVID-19. Assay: immunoSEQ multiplex PCR; the TCRdb copy retains only in-frame clones and omits some. Of a few hundred thousand clones in the sample, about 90% were seen once. Source material: peripheral blood. The receptors come from a man between 18 and 29 years old with COVID-19, enrolled during active disease.

This clone was recorded once. The CDR3 reads CATTGGETEQYF. In DNA, the CDR3 is TGTGCCACCACAGGGGGCGAGACCGAGCAGTACTTC. This rearrangement joins TRBV2 to TRBJ2-7; TRBD1 matches 9 bases. The CDR3 runs 12 residues. CDR1 and CDR2 (germline): SNHLY, FYNNEI. V was clipped by 10 bases and J by 6 bases; unmatched bases: 7. Based on the CDR3 plus reference TRBV2 and TRBJ2-7, the full variable domain is EPEVTQTPSHQVTQMGQEVILRCVPISNHLYFYWYRQILGQKVEFLVSFYNNEISEKSEIFDDQFSVERPDGSNFTLKIRSTKLEDSAMYFCATTGGETEQYFGPGTRLTVT.

The chain joins TRBV5-1 to TRBJ1-1; D might be TRBD1 (5 bases). V lost 4 bases and J 4 bases, leaving 11 bases between the germline ends. This CDR3 has 13 residues. CDR1 is SGHRS and CDR2 is YFSETQ in the germline V gene. CDR3 in amino acids: CASSPREGTEAFF. CDR3 in DNA: TGCGCCAGCAGCCCCAGGGAGGGCACTGAAGCTTTCTTT.

V gene TRBV5-1 combines with J gene TRBJ2-3; unclear D gene. The CDR3 is 14 residues long. Germline V CDR1 and CDR2: SGHRS, YFSETQ. The V gene lost 1 base and the J gene lost 4 bases, with 10 bases spanning the gap. The CDR3 DNA sequence: TGCGCCAGCAGCTTGAATCTTTCCCCAGATACGCAGTATTTT. Translated, it gives CASSLNLSPDTQYF.

The rearrangement uses TRBV7-2 and TRBJ2-2; D ambiguous. Germline V gene sequence: CDR1 SGHTA, CDR2 FQGNSA. The CDR3 length is 14 residues. V was trimmed by 1 base and J by 13 bases, leaving 16 bases between them. The CDR3 bases are TGTGCCAGCAGCTTAGGGCTAGAAGTCGGGTTGCTGTTTTTT. It specifies CASSLGLEVGLLFF.

The genes are TRBV7-2 and TRBJ2-1; 7 nucleotides align to TRBD1. With 2 bases clipped from V and 9 bases from J, the junction kept 1 base outside the gene matches. The CDR3 is 12 residues long. The germline CDR1 and CDR2 sequences are SGHTA and FQGNSA. The CDR3 DNA reads as TGTGCCAGCAGCTTACAGGGGGTTGAGCAGTTCTTC. It codes for CASSLQGVEQFF.

The chain recombines TRBV2 with TRBJ2-1; possibly TRBD2 for D (6 bases). The ends were cut back, 6 bases at V and 6 bases at J, with 18 bases in the middle. The germline gives CDR1 SNHLY, CDR2 FYNNEI. CDR3 length: 15 amino acids. The CDR3: CASRDNLGSGNEQFF. In DNA, the CDR3 is TGTGCCAGCAGAGATAACCTCGGGAGTGGCAATGAGCAGTTCTTC. Supplemented by reference TRBV2 and TRBJ2-1, the full variable domain reads EPEVTQTPSHQVTQMGQEVILRCVPISNHLYFYWYRQILGQKVEFLVSFYNNEISEKSEIFDDQFSVERPDGSNFTLKIRSTKLEDSAMYFCASRDNLGSGNEQFFGPGTRLTVL.

For the CDR3, the DNA is TGTGCCAGCCGAACACTAAGAACGAACACTGAAGCTTTCTTT. Protein: CASRTLRTNTEAFF. The rearrangement links TRBV2 to TRBJ1-1; D is unclear. Germline V gene sequence: CDR1 SNHLY, CDR2 FYNNEI. The ends were cut back, 8 bases at V and 1 base at J, with 14 bases in the middle. The CDR3 runs 14 residues.

The chain has TRBV6-5 and TRBJ1-1; unclear D gene. CDR1 MNHEY and CDR2 SVGAGI come from the germline V gene. V lost 6 bases, J lost 0 bases, and 14 bases lay in between. The CDR3 consists of 15 residues. CDR3 sequence: CASRALDLMNTEAFF. CDR3 sequence (DNA): TGTGCCAGCAGGGCCTTGGACTTGATGAACACTGAAGCTTTCTTT.

V gene TRBV7-2 combines with J gene TRBJ2-1; TRBD2 aligns across 9 bases. J lost 7 bases, V lost 5 bases, and 9 bases had no gene match. The CDR3 sequence is 15 residues long. Germline values: CDR1 SGHTA, CDR2 FQGNSA. CDR3 sequence (DNA): TGTGCCAGCAGCGAACCGGGACTAGCCCTAAATGAGCAGTTCTTC. Amino acids: CASSEPGLALNEQFF.

This chain connects TRBV24-1 to TRBJ2-5, with 12 bases matching TRBD2. The CDR3 is 16 amino acids. Germline loops: CDR1 KGHDR, CDR2 SFDVKD. J lost 2 bases, V lost 3 bases, and 3 bases had no gene match. The CDR3 DNA is TGTGCCACCAGTGATGCTAGCGGGGGGGTGCAAGAGACCCAGTACTTC. Translated: CATSDASGGVQETQYF.

The J gene is TRBJ1-1, the V gene TRBV6-6; 7 nucleotides line up with TRBD1. V lost 5 bases to trimming and J lost 7 bases; unmatched junction nucleotides: 19. Germline V gene sequence: CDR1 MNHNY, CDR2 SVGAGI (reference sequence). The CDR3 covers 17 residues. The CDR3 region is CASSRSPGTAAADEAFF. CDR3 DNA: TGTGCCAGCAGTCGGAGCCCCGGGACAGCGGCCGCGGATGAAGCTTTCTTT.

The gene calls are TRBV30 and TRBJ1-5; D possibly corresponds to TRBD1 (6 bases). Germline CDR1 GTSNPN, CDR2 SVGIG (reference sequence). Trimming pared 4 bases from V and 2 bases from J, leaving 9 bases between. The CDR3 has 13 residues. CDR3 sequence: CAWNRDGNQPQHF. Here the CDR3 DNA reads TGTGCCTGGAACAGGGATGGCAATCAGCCCCAGCATTTT.

The chain has TRBV7-9 and TRBJ1-2; a weak D match, TRBD1 (5 bases). V lost 5 bases, J lost 1 base, and 11 bases lay in between. This CDR3 region has 14 residues. Per the germline V gene, CDR1 is SEHNR and CDR2 is FQNEAQ (reference sequence). The CDR3 loop is CASSPPGVNYGYTF. For the CDR3, the DNA is TGTGCCAGCAGCCCACCGGGGGTTAACTATGGCTACACCTTC.

The CDR3 nucleotides read TGTGCCAGCGGCATCCAGGGGTATGAGCAGTTCTTC. Encoded protein: CASGIQGYEQFF. The V call is TRBV5-6, the J call TRBJ2-1; D might be TRBD1 (6 bases). CDR1 and CDR2 from the germline V gene are SGHDT and YYEEEE. Trimming shortened V by 7 bases and J by 8 bases, and 13 bases separated the two germline ends. This CDR3 contains 12 residues.

This rearrangement joins TRBV14 to TRBJ2-6; possibly TRBD1 for D (5 bases). CDR3 length: 19 amino acids. In germline, CDR1 is SGHDN, CDR2 FVKESK. V lost 0 bases to trimming and J lost 0 bases, with 15 bases between them. The DNA of the CDR3 is TGTGCCAGCAGCCAAGATCAGGGCTTACTCGGCTCTGGGGCCAACGTCCTGACTTTC. Protein sequence: CASSQDQGLLGSGANVLTF.

The V call is TRBV7-3, the J call TRBJ2-7; perhaps TRBD1 as D (6 bases). Germline CDR1 SGHTA, CDR2 FQGTGA. Trimming cost V 5 bases and J 5 bases, with 19 bases left between them. The CDR3 totals 15 residues. CDR3 bases: TGTGCCAGCAGCCCGGGACAAGGGGTATTCCACGAGCAGTACTTC. Its protein product is CASSPGQGVFHEQYF.

The gene calls are TRBV3-1 (or the pseudogene TRBV3-2) and TRBJ1-6; D unclear. This CDR3 has 14 amino acids. Germline CDR1 and CDR2: LGHDT and YNNKEL (reference sequence). V was clipped by 4 bases and J by 7 bases, with 11 bases between them. The DNA of the CDR3 is TGTGCCAGCAGCCTCCGGGAGCGGAATTCACCCCTCCACTTT. It codes for CASSLRERNSPLHF.

The V and J genes are TRBV5-1 and TRBJ2-2; TRBD1 matches at 7 bases. CDR3 length equals 13 residues. The V gene end was trimmed by 3 bases and the J gene end by 9 bases; junction bases not matched to a gene: 5. CDR1 SGHRS and CDR2 YFSETQ come from the germline V gene. The CDR3: CASSSQTGRELFF. DNA for the CDR3: TGCGCCAGCAGCTCCCAGACAGGGCGGGAGCTGTTTTTT. Combining the CDR3 with reference TRBV5-1 and TRBJ2-2 gives the whole variable domain KAGVTQTPRYLIKTRGQQVTLSCSPISGHRSVSWYQQTPGQGLQFLFEYFSETQRNKGNFPGRFSGRQFSNSRSEMNVSTLELGDSALYLCASSSQTGRELFFGEGSRLTVL.

The V call is TRBV30, the J call TRBJ2-1, with a possible D match to TRBD2 (5 bases). The ends were cut back, 2 bases at V and 7 bases at J, with 15 bases in the middle. This CDR3 is built from 14 residues. Germline CDR1 and CDR2: GTSNPN and SVGIG (reference sequence). For the CDR3, the DNA is TGTGCCTGGAGTCTCGGCGGGCTCGAGAATGAGCAGTTCTTC. It translates to CAWSLGGLENEQFF.

This clone was recorded once. This rearrangement joins TRBV4-2 to TRBJ2-7; 15 bases match TRBD2. Trimming cost V 2 bases and J 2 bases; bases outside gene matches: 10. The CDR3 is made up of 19 amino acids. Per the germline V gene, CDR1 is LGHNA and CDR2 is YNFKEQ. Written as DNA, the CDR3 is TGTGCCAGCAGCCAAAGAGGACTAGCGGGAGGGCGGGGGGCCTACGAGCAGTACTTC. Translation: CASSQRGLAGGRGAYEQYF.